The T cell receptor beta chain under discussion was sequenced for a study of T cells after yellow fever vaccination (dated by TCRdb to the late 2010s). With regard to the full study: The SMART-Seq v4 Ultra Low Input RNA kit was used to prepare libraries from fractions with low cell numbers. Two healthy male donors, one aged 18 to 30 and one aged 30 to 40 years, were included in the cohort. Blood was drawn at multiple timepoints before and after primary and secondary immunization, with bulk PBMC replicates and cell subsets isolated. To follow T-cell clones before and after primary and booster YFV17D yellow fever vaccination, bulk TCR alpha and beta repertoires were sequenced over time. What the authors observed across the whole study: Computational filtering was required because FACS-sorted repertoires could contain abundant contaminating clonotypes from the bulk population. The secondary T-cell response was found to be weaker but faster than the primary response, with a peak reached on day 5 rather than on day 15. Because only a couple of donors were included in the study, the extent to which the findings can be generalized is limited. A small share of clonotypes was detected in both CD4 and CD8 compartments, with the overlap likely arising from convergent recombination. Most clones expanded after primary vaccination were re-detected after the booster (almost 98% of CD4 and around 88% of CD8), suggesting broad memory maintenance.

The table lists this clonotype with many counts. Its recognized antigen is unknown. Base qualities are not at hand, and no much larger clone is one base apart. The sample's treatment or condition label, decoded: live attenuated yellow fever vaccine strain. A standard Ficoll-Paque protocol was used to isolate PBMCs from peripheral blood. Dynabeads CD4 and CD8 positive selection kits were used to isolate CD4 and CD8 T-cell fractions. TriZol was used to extract RNA from bulk PBMCs, from CD4 and CD8 fractions, and from dextramer-positive and dextramer-negative fractions. TCR cDNA was synthesized by 5'RACE template switching, which introduced a universal primer site and unique molecular identifiers. Priming for cDNA synthesis came from both the TCR alpha and TCR beta constant segments. Library amplification involved two PCR steps, and the second step added sample barcodes and sequencing adapters. Sequencing of libraries was done on Illumina HiSeq 2500 (2x100 bp) or NovaSeq (2x150 bp). The published analysis was carried out like this. MIGEC was used to demultiplex reads and collapse the reads into UMI consensus sequences, and MiXCR was used for V(D)J alignment. Vaccine-responding clonotypes were identified with edgeR using replicate PBMC samples, with FDR below 0.01 and a log2 fold change above 5 up to day 15 being required. CD4 or CD8 identity was assigned to each bulk clonotype according to whether the clonotype was present at higher abundance in the sequenced CD4 repertoire or the sequenced CD8 repertoire. The public reads were quality trimmed at Q25 with fastp and then assembled into clones with MiXCR by TCRdb, keeping productive beta chains. CDR3 protein duplicates are merged, each entry listing the most common genes and DNA. The V and J calls and clone size come from TCRdb's table, not from the authors' own analysis. The sample data list approximately 300,000 distinct CDR3 sequences, and 10% to 15% of these were observed just once. The top ten hold 0.5% to 0.6% of the sample.

The receptor was derived from a man under 40 who received the YFV17D yellow fever vaccine. The input for sequencing was CD4+ T cells sorted from PBMCs, taken 45 days after the yellow fever booster vaccination.

DNA sequence: TGCGCCAGCAGCTTGGTGGCGGGAGGACGACATGAGCAGTTCTTC. It encodes CASSLVAGGRHEQFF. Recombination joined TRBV5-1 with TRBJ2-1, and TRBD2 aligns with 8 junction nucleotides. Taken from cysteine to phenylalanine, the CDR3 has 15 residues. Only CDR3 DNA is held: 45 bases, read in frame from base 1. V is cut back by 0 bases and J by 8 bases, with 7 bases in the junction unmatched. The CDR1 and CDR2 encoded by the germline V gene are SGHRS and YFSETQ.